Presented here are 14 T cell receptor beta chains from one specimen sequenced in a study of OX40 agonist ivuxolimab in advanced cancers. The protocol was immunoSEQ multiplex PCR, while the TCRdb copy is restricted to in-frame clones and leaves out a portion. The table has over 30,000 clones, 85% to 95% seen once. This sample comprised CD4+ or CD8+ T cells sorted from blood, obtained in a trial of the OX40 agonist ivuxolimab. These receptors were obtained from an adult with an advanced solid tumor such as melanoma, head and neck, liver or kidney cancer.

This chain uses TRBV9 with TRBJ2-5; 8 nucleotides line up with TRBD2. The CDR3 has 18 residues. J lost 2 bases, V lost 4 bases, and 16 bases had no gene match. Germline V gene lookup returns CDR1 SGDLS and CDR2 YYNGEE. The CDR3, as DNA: TGTGCCAGCAGCCCCCCAACGCCCCCTGGACTAGCTCAAGAGACCCAGTACTTC. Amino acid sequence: CASSPPTPPGLAQETQYF.

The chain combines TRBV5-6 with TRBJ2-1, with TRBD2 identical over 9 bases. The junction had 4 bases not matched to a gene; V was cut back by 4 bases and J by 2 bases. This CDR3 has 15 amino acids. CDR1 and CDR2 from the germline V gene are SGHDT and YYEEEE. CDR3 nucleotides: TGTGCCAGCAGCCCGCTAGCGGGAACCTACAATGAGCAGTTCTTC. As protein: CASSPLAGTYNEQFF.

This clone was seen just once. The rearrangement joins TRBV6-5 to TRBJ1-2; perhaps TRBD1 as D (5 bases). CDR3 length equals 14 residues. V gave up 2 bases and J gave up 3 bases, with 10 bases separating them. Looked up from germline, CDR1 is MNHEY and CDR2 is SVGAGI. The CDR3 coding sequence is TGTGCCAGCAGTTACGCAGGGTCGTACTATGGCTACACCTTC. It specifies CASSYAGSYYGYTF.

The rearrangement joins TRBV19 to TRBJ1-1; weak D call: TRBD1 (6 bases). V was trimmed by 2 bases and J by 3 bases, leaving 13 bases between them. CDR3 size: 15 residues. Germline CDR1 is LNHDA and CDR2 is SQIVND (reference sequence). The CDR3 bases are TGTGCCAGTAGTATACAGGGGAATGGGCACACTGAAGCTTTCTTT. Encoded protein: CASSIQGNGHTEAFF.

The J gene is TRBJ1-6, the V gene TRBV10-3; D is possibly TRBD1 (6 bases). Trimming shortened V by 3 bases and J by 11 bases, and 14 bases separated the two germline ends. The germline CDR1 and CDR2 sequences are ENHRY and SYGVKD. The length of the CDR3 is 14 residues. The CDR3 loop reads CAISEGQGMAPLHF. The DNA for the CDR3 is TGTGCCATCAGTGAAGGGCAGGGGATGGCACCCCTCCACTTT.

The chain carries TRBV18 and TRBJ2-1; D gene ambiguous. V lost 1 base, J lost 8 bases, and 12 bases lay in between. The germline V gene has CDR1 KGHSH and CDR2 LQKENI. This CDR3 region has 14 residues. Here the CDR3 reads CASSPREQRYEQFF. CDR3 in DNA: TGTGCCAGCTCACCACGCGAGCAAAGGTATGAGCAGTTCTTC.

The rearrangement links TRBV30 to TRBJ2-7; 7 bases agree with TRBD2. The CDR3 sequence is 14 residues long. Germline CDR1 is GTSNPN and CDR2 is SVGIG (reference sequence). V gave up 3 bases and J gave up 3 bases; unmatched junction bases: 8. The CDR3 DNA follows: TGTGCCTGGAGCCAAACTTGGGGGGGCTACGAGCAGTACTTC. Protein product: CAWSQTWGGYEQYF.

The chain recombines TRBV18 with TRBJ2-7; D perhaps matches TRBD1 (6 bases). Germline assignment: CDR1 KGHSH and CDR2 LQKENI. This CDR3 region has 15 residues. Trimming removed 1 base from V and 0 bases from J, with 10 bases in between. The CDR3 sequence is CASSPLQGSSYEQYF. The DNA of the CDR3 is TGTGCCAGCTCACCACTCCAGGGGTCCTCCTACGAGCAGTACTTC.

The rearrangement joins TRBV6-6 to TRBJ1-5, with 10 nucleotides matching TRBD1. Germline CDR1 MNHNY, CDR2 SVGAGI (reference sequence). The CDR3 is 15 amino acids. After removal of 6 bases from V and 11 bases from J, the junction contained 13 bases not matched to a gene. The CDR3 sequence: CASSTSTGGQTAQHF. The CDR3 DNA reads TGTGCCAGCAGCACCTCGACAGGGGGCCAAACAGCCCAGCATTTT.

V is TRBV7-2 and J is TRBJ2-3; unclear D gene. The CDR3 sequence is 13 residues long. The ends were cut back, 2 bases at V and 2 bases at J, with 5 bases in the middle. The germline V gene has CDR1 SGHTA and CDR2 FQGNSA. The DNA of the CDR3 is TGTGCCAGCAGCTTACAGTACACAGATACGCAGTATTTT. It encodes CASSLQYTDTQYF.

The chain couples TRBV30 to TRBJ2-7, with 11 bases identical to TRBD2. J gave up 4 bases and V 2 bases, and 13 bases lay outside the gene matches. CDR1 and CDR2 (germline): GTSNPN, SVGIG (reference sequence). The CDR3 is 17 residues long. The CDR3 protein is CAWSRDGTSGRKYEQYF. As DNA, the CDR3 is TGTGCCTGGAGTCGTGATGGGACTAGCGGAAGAAAATACGAGCAGTACTTC.

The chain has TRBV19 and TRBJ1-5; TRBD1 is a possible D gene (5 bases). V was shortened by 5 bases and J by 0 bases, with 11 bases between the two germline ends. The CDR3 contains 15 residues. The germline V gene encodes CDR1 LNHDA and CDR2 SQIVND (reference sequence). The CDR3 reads CASSGDPYSNQPQHF. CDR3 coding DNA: TGTGCCAGTAGTGGGGACCCTTATAGCAATCAGCCCCAGCATTTT.

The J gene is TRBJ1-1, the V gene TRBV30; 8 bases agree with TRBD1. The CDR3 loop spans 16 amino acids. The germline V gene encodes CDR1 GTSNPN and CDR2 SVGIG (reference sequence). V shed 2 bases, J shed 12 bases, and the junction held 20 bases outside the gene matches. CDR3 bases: TGTGCCTGGAGTCGGACGGGGACAGGCGGAAGACAAAGGACTTTCTTT. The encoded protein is CAWSRTGTGGRQRTFF.

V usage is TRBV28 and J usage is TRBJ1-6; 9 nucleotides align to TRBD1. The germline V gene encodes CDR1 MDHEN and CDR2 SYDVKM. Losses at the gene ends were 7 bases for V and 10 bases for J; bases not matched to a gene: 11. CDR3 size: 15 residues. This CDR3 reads CASNFGGTGKSPLHF. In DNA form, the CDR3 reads TGTGCCAGCAATTTCGGAGGGACAGGGAAATCACCCCTCCACTTT.